Listed here are 25 T cell receptor beta chains from one sample, sequenced in a study of blood T cell repertoires in COVID-19. Libraries were prepared by immunoSEQ multiplex PCR; TCRdb keeps only in-frame clonotypes and omits some of them. This sample has 100,000 or so clones, with roughly 70% found just once. The sequencing sample was made of peripheral blood. The source of these receptors is a woman of 80 years or more with acute or convalescent COVID-19.

The rearrangement uses TRBV7-3 and TRBJ2-3, with unresolved D. The germline gives CDR1 SGHTA, CDR2 FQGTGA. The CDR3 consists of 14 residues. Trimming shortened V by 3 bases and J by 3 bases, and 10 bases separated the two germline ends. The CDR3 DNA reads as TGTGCCAGCAGCTTCGGTCCGCAAACAGATACGCAGTATTTT. Its translation: CASSFGPQTDTQYF.

Concerning this clone: One junction end does not reproduce the germline sequence, and a read error may be involved. The chain uses TRBV5-1 and TRBJ2-7, with 10 bases matching TRBD2. The CDR3 covers 16 residues. CDR1 is SGHRS, CDR2 YFSETQ, per germline. The CDR3 loop reads CARSLGPAGGAYEQYF. DNA of the CDR3: TGCGCCCGCAGCTTGGGGCCAGCGGGGGGGGCCTACGAGCAGTACTTC.

The V and J genes are TRBV30 and TRBJ1-5; D remains unclear. The CDR3 length is 14 residues. Germline V gene lookup returns CDR1 GTSNPN and CDR2 SVGIG (reference sequence). V lost 0 bases and J lost 4, with 10 bases in between. DNA for the CDR3: TGTGCCTGGAGTGTAAAACAGAAAAATCAGCCCCAGCATTTT. Translated: CAWSVKQKNQPQHF.

The V and J genes are TRBV5-4 and TRBJ2-1; 7 nucleotides align to TRBD1. CDR3 length: 14 residues. Germline-derived CDR1 and CDR2 are SGHNT and YYREEE (reference sequence). The junction had 5 bases not matched to a gene; V was cut back by 6 bases and J by 2 bases. The CDR3 DNA reads as TGTGCCAGCAACCCCACAGGGGCCTACAATGAGCAGTTCTTC. Translation gives CASNPTGAYNEQFF.

The J gene is TRBJ1-1, the V gene TRBV19; D is undetermined. The CDR3 sequence is 13 residues long. Germline CDR1 and CDR2: LNHDA and SQIVND (reference sequence). With 3 bases removed from V and 3 bases from J, the gap between germline ends came to 8 bases. CDR3 coding DNA: TGTGCCAGTAGTATTCTGGGAGACACTGAAGCTTTCTTT. Encoded protein: CASSILGDTEAFF.

V is TRBV30 and J is TRBJ1-4; D unclear. The CDR3 is made up of 13 amino acids. Germline V gene data show CDR1 as GTSNPN and CDR2 as SVGIG (reference sequence). Trimming shortened V by 1 base and J by 4 bases, and 7 bases separated the two germline ends. CDR3 nucleotides: TGTGCCTGGAGTGGAGGTAGTAATGAAAAACTGTTTTTT. Translating it yields CAWSGGSNEKLFF.

The V call is TRBV27, the J call TRBJ1-5; possibly TRBD1 for D (5 bases). Germline-derived CDR1 and CDR2 are MNHEY and SMNVEV (reference sequence). This CDR3 comprises 15 residues. Trimming left V 5 bases short and J 7 bases short, with 18 bases between. For the CDR3, the DNA is TGTGCCAGCAGTCCGGGCCTAGGGGATGGACAGCCCCAGCATTTT. This codes for CASSPGLGDGQPQHF.

This clone appeared once. The chain is built from TRBV6-5 and TRBJ1-2; 7 nucleotides line up with TRBD1. V was pared by 8 bases and J by 4 bases, with 13 bases of the junction left unmatched. Germline V gives CDR1 MNHEY, CDR2 SVGAGI. The CDR3 length is 15 residues. The CDR3 reads CASVLRLGQLYGYTF. CDR3 coding DNA: TGTGCCAGCGTTTTAAGATTGGGACAGCTCTATGGCTACACCTTC.

The J gene is TRBJ1-4, the V gene TRBV5-1; TRBD1 is a possible D gene (5 bases). Germline V gives CDR1 SGHRS, CDR2 YFSETQ. The V end lost 4 bases, the J end lost 4 bases, and 11 bases lay between the germline ends. CDR3 length equals 14 residues. CDR3 coding DNA: TGCGCCAGCAGCGCCGTAGGACATAATGAAAAACTGTTTTTT. This translates into CASSAVGHNEKLFF.

The V and J genes are TRBV7-2 and TRBJ1-3; no firm D call. The V gene's germline CDR1 is SGHTA and CDR2 FQGNSA. Trimming removed 1 base from V and 0 bases from J, with 7 bases in between. The CDR3 totals 15 residues. Here the CDR3 DNA reads TGTGCCAGCAGCTTAGTTACGGGCTCTGGAAACACCATATATTTT. Its translation is CASSLVTGSGNTIYF.

V usage is TRBV19 and J usage is TRBJ1-5; 7 bases map to TRBD1. Germline V lookup: CDR1 LNHDA, CDR2 SQIVND (reference sequence). The CDR3 consists of 12 residues. V trimming: 10 bases; J trimming: 5 bases; junction bases outside the gene matches: 5. The CDR3 protein is CATRGGDQPQHF. The CDR3 nucleotides read TGTGCCACCCGAGGGGGCGATCAGCCCCAGCATTTT.

The chain is built from TRBV7-2 and TRBJ2-4, with a weak D call TRBD2 (6 bases). Trimming left V 1 base short and J 6 bases short, with 7 bases between. There are 13 residues in the CDR3. CDR1 is SGHTA, CDR2 FQGNSA, per germline. This CDR3 is CASSLVGRNIQYF. The CDR3 nucleotides read TGTGCCAGCAGCTTAGTCGGGAGAAACATTCAGTACTTC. Supplemented by reference TRBV7-2 and TRBJ2-4, the full variable domain reads GAGVSQSPSNKVTEKGKDVELRCDPISGHTALYWYRQSLGQGLEFLIYFQGNSAPDKSGLPSDRFSAERTGGSVSTLTIQRTQQEDSAVYLCASSLVGRNIQYFGAGTRLSVL.

This clone was observed once. V and J are TRBV6-2 or TRBV6-3 and TRBJ2-7, with D uncertain. The CDR3 sequence is 11 residues long. CDR1 and CDR2 (germline): MNHEY, SVGEGT. Trimming cost V 2 bases and J 4 bases, with 3 bases left between them. CDR3 coding DNA: TGTGCCAGCAGTTACACTTACGAGCAGTACTTC. Translation gives CASSYTYEQYF.

The V and J genes are TRBV6-5 and TRBJ1-2; D uncertain. The germline V and J ends were trimmed by 0 bases and 0 bases, with 11 bases remaining between them. Germline V lookup: CDR1 MNHEY, CDR2 SVGAGI. This CDR3 is built from 16 residues. The CDR3 here is CASSYSFYRSNYGYTF. CDR3 DNA: TGTGCCAGCAGTTACTCGTTTTACCGGTCTAACTATGGCTACACCTTC.

This chain joins TRBV3-1 (or the pseudogene TRBV3-2) and TRBJ1-1; TRBD1 is a possible D gene (6 bases). The CDR3 is made up of 14 amino acids. The V end lost 1 base, the J end lost 5 bases, and 11 bases lay between the germline ends. Per germline, CDR1 LGHDT and CDR2 YNNKEL (reference sequence). The CDR3 here is CASSQGAGDTEAFF. The DNA for the CDR3 is TGTGCCAGCAGCCAAGGGGCAGGGGATACTGAAGCTTTCTTT.

This rearrangement joins TRBV5-4 to TRBJ2-7, with a possible D match to TRBD1 (5 bases). Trimming removed 0 bases at V and 3 bases at J, with 13 bases between. This CDR3 comprises 15 residues. CDR1 is SGHNT and CDR2 is YYREEE in the germline V gene (reference sequence). CDR3 in DNA: TGTGCCAGCAGCTTGGGGCCCCAGGGAATCTACGAGCAGTACTTC. Encoded protein: CASSLGPQGIYEQYF. The full variable domain, completed using reference TRBV5-4 and TRBJ2-7, is ETGVTQSPTHLIKTRGQQVTLRCSSQSGHNTVSWYQQALGQGPQFIFQYYREEENGRGNFPPRFSGLQFPNYSSELNVNALELDDSALYLCASSLGPQGIYEQYFGPGTRLTVT.

V usage is TRBV27 and J usage is TRBJ1-1; 8 bases line up with TRBD1. Trimming at V came to 6 bases and at J to 5 bases, leaving 11 bases not matched to a gene. The germline V gene has CDR1 MNHEY and CDR2 SMNVEV (reference sequence). The CDR3 sequence is 15 residues long. CDR3 loop: CASRSQGALRTEAFF. CDR3 nucleotides: TGTGCCAGCAGGAGCCAGGGGGCGCTTAGGACTGAAGCTTTCTTT.

V usage is TRBV19 and J usage is TRBJ1-5, with 10 nucleotides matching TRBD1. The CDR3 totals 15 residues. Germline CDR1 reads LNHDA; CDR2 reads SQIVND (reference sequence). V lost 5 bases and J lost 4; bases outside the gene matches: 5. This CDR3 is CASSRDRGGNQPQHF. CDR3 nucleotide sequence: TGTGCCAGTAGTCGGGACAGGGGAGGGAATCAGCCCCAGCATTTT.

This chain uses TRBV5-6 with TRBJ1-5; unclear D gene. Germline CDR1 is SGHDT and CDR2 is YYEEEE. V lost 0 bases to trimming and J lost 6 bases, with 7 bases between them. The CDR3 loop spans 13 amino acids. The CDR3 DNA follows: TGTGCCAGCAGCTTGGATCTAGGTCAGCCCCAGCATTTT. Residues: CASSLDLGQPQHF.

In the case of this clone: The same CDR3 can be traced to other DNA sequences in this sample. This chain joins TRBV5-1 and TRBJ2-5; TRBD2 agrees at 11 bases. This CDR3 region has 15 residues. Per the germline V gene, CDR1 is SGHRS and CDR2 is YFSETQ. The trim removed 2 bases at V and 5 bases at J, leaving 5 bases unmatched. Written as DNA, the CDR3 is TGCGCCAGCAGCTTTAGCGGGGGGGCACGGGAGACCCAGTACTTC. It is translated as CASSFSGGARETQYF.

V gene TRBV30 combines with J gene TRBJ1-6, with 7 nucleotides matching TRBD1. Germline V gives CDR1 GTSNPN, CDR2 SVGIG (reference sequence). Germline trimming cut 3 bases from V and 3 bases from J; bases unmatched to any gene: 5. The CDR3 is made up of 15 amino acids. Here the CDR3 DNA reads TGTGCCTGGAGGGGGGACAGTTACTATAATTCACCCCTCCACTTT. Protein: CAWRGDSYYNSPLHF.

The chain uses TRBV5-1 and TRBJ1-4; D remains ambiguous. The CDR3 length is 14 residues. CDR1 and CDR2 (germline): SGHRS, YFSETQ. The V end lost 3 bases, the J end lost 4 bases, and 10 bases lay between the germline ends. CDR3 sequence (DNA): TGCGCCAGCAGCTGGCGGGATGGTAATGAAAAACTGTTTTTT. Translating gives CASSWRDGNEKLFF.

The gene calls are TRBV24-1 and TRBJ1-1, with D unresolved. This CDR3 region has 15 residues. The V gene lost 0 bases and the J gene lost 0 bases, with 7 bases spanning the gap. Germline V gives CDR1 KGHDR, CDR2 SFDVKD. The CDR3 bases are TGTGCCACCAGTGATTTGAAACAGATGAACACTGAAGCTTTCTTT. This sequence encodes CATSDLKQMNTEAFF.

V and J are TRBV2 and TRBJ2-1; a possible D gene is TRBD2 (5 bases). V lost 4 bases and J lost 8, with 15 bases in between. Germline CDR1 SNHLY, CDR2 FYNNEI. CDR3 length equals 14 residues. The CDR3 is CASSVSFLEDEQFF. The CDR3 bases are TGTGCCAGCAGTGTGTCTTTCTTGGAGGATGAGCAGTTCTTC.

The J gene is TRBJ1-1, the V gene TRBV11-1, with D tentatively TRBD1 (6 bases). Trimming cost V 4 bases and J 2 bases, with 11 bases left between them. This CDR3 has 14 amino acids. The germline V gene has CDR1 SGHAT and CDR2 FQDESV (reference sequence). Written as DNA, the CDR3 is TGTGCCAGCAGCTGGGGGGGGGCAAACACTGAAGCTTTCTTT. This translates into CASSWGGANTEAFF.